The 11 T cell receptor beta chains below come from one sample, sequenced in a study of shared clonotypes between healthy human individuals. TCRdb keeps only in-frame clones here, not all; method: immunoSEQ multiplex PCR. The sample yields about 750,000 clones, 80% to 95% seen once. Naive CD8 cells comprised CD45RO-negative, CCR7-positively selected cells, excluding terminally differentiated effector memory CD45RA+ cells. The sequencing input was naive CD8+ T cells sorted from blood. The origin of the receptors is a young man in good health.

V gene TRBV7-9 combines with J gene TRBJ2-7; possible D gene TRBD1, 5 bases. The germline V and J ends were trimmed by 6 bases and 5 bases, with 14 bases remaining between them. This CDR3 is 13 amino acids long. The germline CDR1 and CDR2 sequences are SEHNR and FQNEAQ (reference sequence). CDR3 nucleotide sequence: TGTGCCAGCAGTCCTCAGGGTTACAACGAGCAGTACTTC. It specifies CASSPQGYNEQYF.

The rearrangement joins TRBV29-1 to TRBJ2-1; the match to TRBD2 covers 13 bases. CDR3 size: 15 residues. Germline-derived CDR1 and CDR2 are SQVTM and ANQGSEA. V trimming: 5 bases; J trimming: 2 bases; junction bases outside the gene matches: 3. CDR3 sequence: CSVHGTSGAYNEQFF. The CDR3 coding sequence is TGCAGCGTTCACGGGACTAGCGGGGCCTACAATGAGCAGTTCTTC.

This rearrangement joins TRBV19 to TRBJ2-5, with D tentatively TRBD1 (6 bases). Germline V gives CDR1 LNHDA, CDR2 SQIVND (reference sequence). Deletions cut 4 bases from V and 4 bases from J, with 13 bases between. This CDR3 spans 14 amino acids. The CDR3 DNA is TGTGCCAGTAGTAGAAAAGGGGGTGGAGAGACCCAGTACTTC. Translation: CASSRKGGGETQYF.

The V gene is TRBV27, the J gene TRBJ2-1, with D possibly TRBD2 on 5 matching bases. Trimming took 8 bases from V and 4 from J, leaving 9 bases between them. The CDR3 sequence is 12 residues long. In germline, CDR1 is MNHEY, CDR2 SMNVEV (reference sequence). CDR3 nucleotide sequence: TGTGCCAGCGGGAGAGCTTACAATGAGCAGTTCTTC. Amino acid sequence: CASGRAYNEQFF.

The chain's CDR3 is CASRQSGSLNEQFF. CDR3 nucleotides: TGTGCCAGCAGGCAAAGCGGGAGCCTTAATGAGCAGTTCTTC. The chain joins TRBV2 to TRBJ2-1; 8 bases agree with TRBD2. CDR1 and CDR2 from the germline V gene are SNHLY and FYNNEI. This CDR3 is built from 14 residues. Trimming removed 6 bases from V and 7 bases from J; junction bases left unmatched: 8.

This chain connects TRBV9 to TRBJ1-1; a weak D match, TRBD1 (6 bases). Deletions cut 4 bases from V and 4 bases from J, with 14 bases between. The CDR3 runs 14 residues. CDR1 is SGDLS and CDR2 is YYNGEE in the germline V gene. The chain's CDR3 is CASSPPRGRTEAFF. CDR3 coding DNA: TGTGCCAGCAGCCCTCCCAGGGGCCGCACTGAAGCTTTCTTT.

The chain joins TRBV9 to TRBJ2-5; 8 bases are a match to TRBD2. The CDR3 is 15 amino acids. Trimming removed 0 bases from V and 2 bases from J; junction bases left unmatched: 3. Germline V gene sequence: CDR1 SGDLS, CDR2 YYNGEE. This CDR3 reads CASSVALAGQETQYF. As DNA, the CDR3 is TGTGCCAGCAGCGTAGCGCTAGCGGGTCAAGAGACCCAGTACTTC. Filled out from reference TRBV9 and TRBJ2-5, the complete variable domain reads DSGVTQTPKHLITATGQRVTLRCSPRSGDLSVYWYQQSLDQGLQFLIQYYNGEERAKGNILERFSAQQFPDLHSELNLSSLELGDSALYFCASSVALAGQETQYFGPGTRLLVL.

In its sample, this clone was seen once. The gene calls are TRBV7-9 and TRBJ2-7; 9 nucleotides line up with TRBD1. V lost 1 base to trimming and J lost 1 base; unmatched junction nucleotides: 5. This CDR3 contains 16 residues. CDR1 and CDR2 from the germline V gene are SEHNR and FQNEAQ (reference sequence). CDR3 DNA sequence: TGTGCCAGCAGCTTAGTCGGGACAGGGACATCCTACGAGCAGTACTTC. Protein sequence: CASSLVGTGTSYEQYF.

This sequence joins TRBV29-1 and TRBJ2-3, with D unclear. V lost 4 bases and J lost 3, with 17 bases in between. Germline-derived CDR1 and CDR2 are SQVTM and ANQGSEA. The CDR3 runs to 15 residues. CDR3 sequence (DNA): TGCAGCGTTGTTGAACCCCAAGGAGAGACAGATACGCAGTATTTT. Its protein product is CSVVEPQGETDTQYF.

This chain joins TRBV7-9 and TRBJ2-1; D is possibly TRBD2 (6 bases). The germline V gene has CDR1 SEHNR and CDR2 FQNEAQ (reference sequence). The ends were cut back, 6 bases at V and 0 bases at J, with 18 bases in the middle. There are 17 residues in the CDR3. CDR3 sequence (DNA): TGTGCCAGCAGTCTCATCCCGGGGGAGAGCTCCTACAATGAGCAGTTCTTC. It translates to CASSLIPGESSYNEQFF.

The rearrangement uses TRBV12-5 and TRBJ2-1, with 14 bases aligning to TRBD2. The V gene's germline CDR1 is LGHNT and CDR2 FRNRAP. The V gene end was trimmed by 0 bases and the J gene end by 8 bases; junction bases not matched to a gene: 12. CDR3 size: 19 residues. The CDR3 sequence is CASGLVKETSGRVVDEQFF. CDR3 sequence (DNA): TGTGCTAGTGGTTTGGTAAAAGAGACTAGCGGGAGGGTTGTCGATGAGCAGTTCTTC.